Listed here are 19 T cell receptor beta chains from one sample, sequenced in a study of CD8+ T cells in alopecia areata. Specimens obtained from alopecia areata patients comprised lesional scalp punch biopsies and peripheral blood. In each case, RNA was isolated and then reverse transcribed into cDNA as the sequencing template. Some clones are missing from TCRdb's copy, which holds only in-frame ones; the method was immunoSEQ multiplex PCR. The sample gives thousands of clones, around 64% of which show up once; about 17% is in the top ten. The specimen was skin, collected at week 0. These receptor sequences come from a human donor with alopecia areata.

The rearrangement uses TRBV19 and TRBJ2-5, with 7 nucleotides matching TRBD1. Trimming removed 5 bases from V and 2 bases from J; junction bases left unmatched: 2. Germline assignment: CDR1 LNHDA and CDR2 SQIVND (reference sequence). The CDR3 consists of 13 residues. As DNA, the CDR3 is TGTGCCAGTAGTGTGGGACAGCAAGAGACCCAGTACTTC. Translating gives CASSVGQQETQYF.

This rearrangement joins TRBV6-5 to TRBJ2-3; no clear D gene. Germline CDR1 is MNHEY and CDR2 is SVGAGI. This CDR3 has 16 amino acids. The germline V and J ends were trimmed by 0 bases and 0 bases, with 10 bases remaining between them. As DNA, the CDR3 is TGTGCCAGCAGTTACTCTGTTAGGCTTAGCACAGATACGCAGTATTTT. It codes for CASSYSVRLSTDTQYF.

The V gene is TRBV9, the J gene TRBJ2-6, with 8 bases fitting TRBD1. This CDR3 has 17 residues. V was pared by 2 bases and J by 2 bases, with 6 bases of the junction left unmatched. CDR1 SGDLS and CDR2 YYNGEE come from the germline V gene. CDR3 region: CASSVDRGLPGANVLTF. The CDR3 DNA follows: TGTGCCAGCAGCGTCGACAGGGGCCTCCCTGGGGCCAACGTCCTGACTTTC. The full variable domain, its missing parts supplied by reference TRBV9 and TRBJ2-6, is DSGVTQTPKHLITATGQRVTLRCSPRSGDLSVYWYQQSLDQGLQFLIQYYNGEERAKGNILERFSAQQFPDLHSELNLSSLELGDSALYFCASSVDRGLPGANVLTFGAGSRLTVL.

The chain uses TRBV6-4 and TRBJ2-3, with D possibly being TRBD2 (6 bases). From germline, CDR1 is MRHNA and CDR2 SNTAGT. The CDR3 has 13 residues. The V and J ends lost 5 bases and 0 bases respectively, with 6 bases between them. CDR3 loop: CASSSGSTDTQYF. CDR3 nucleotide sequence: TGTGCCAGCAGTAGCGGGAGCACAGATACGCAGTATTTT.

V gene TRBV5-1 combines with J gene TRBJ2-1, with 11 bases lining up with TRBD2. The CDR3 length is 17 residues. CDR1 is SGHRS and CDR2 is YFSETQ in the germline V gene. The trim removed 3 bases at V and 7 bases at J, leaving 12 bases unmatched. CDR3 amino acids: CASSSGLAGGRINEQFF. Here the CDR3 DNA reads TGCGCCAGCAGCTCCGGGCTAGCGGGGGGCCGAATTAATGAGCAGTTCTTC.

The J gene is TRBJ2-5, the V gene TRBV27, with 10 bases lining up with TRBD2. Germline loops: CDR1 MNHEY, CDR2 SMNVEV (reference sequence). Unmatched junction bases numbered 9, after V lost 0 bases and J lost 5 bases. CDR3 length equals 17 residues. The CDR3 sequence: CASSLSLASGRDETQYF. DNA for the CDR3: TGTGCCAGCAGTTTATCACTAGCTAGCGGGAGAGACGAGACCCAGTACTTC.

In its sample, this clone was seen once. An end of the junction does not agree with germline; a read error may underlie this. V usage is TRBV5-4 and J usage is TRBJ2-5, with D possibly matching TRBD2 (5 bases). The CDR3 is made up of 16 amino acids. CDR1 SGHNT and CDR2 YYREEE come from the germline V gene (reference sequence). The CDR3 here is CASSQVLDSHGETQYF. The CDR3 DNA is TGCGCCAGCAGCCAAGTTCTGGACTCCCACGGGGAGACCCAGTACTTC.

For this clone: The junction does not match germline at one end; this may be a read error. The V and J genes are TRBV7-9 and TRBJ2-7, with D perhaps TRBD1 or TRBD2 (5 bases each). The CDR3 is 17 amino acids. Germline-derived CDR1 and CDR2 are SEHNR and FQNEAQ (reference sequence). DNA of the CDR3: TGTGCCAGCAGCCCAGTACCAGGGCATTACCGGGGCTACGAGCAGTGCTTC. Encoded protein: CASSPVPGHYRGYEQCF.

This clone was seen more than once but under ten times. V gene TRBV11-2 combines with J gene TRBJ2-5; D is unclear. CDR1 and CDR2 from the germline V gene are SGHAT and FQNNGV. Trimming cost V 3 bases and J 6 bases, with 17 bases left between them. The length of the CDR3 is 15 residues. The CDR3 here is CASSFYSSGVQTQYF. CDR3 DNA: TGTGCCAGCAGCTTTTACTCCTCGGGTGTCCAGACCCAGTACTTC.

This chain joins TRBV19 and TRBJ2-2, with unresolved D. This CDR3 contains 12 residues. Trimming pared 5 bases from V and 1 base from J, leaving 2 bases between. The germline V gene has CDR1 LNHDA and CDR2 SQIVND (reference sequence). The CDR3: CASSVNTGELFF. The CDR3, as DNA: TGTGCCAGTAGTGTGAACACCGGGGAGCTGTTTTTT.

The chain combines TRBV21-1 with TRBJ1-1; the table's TRBD1 call for D was not verified on the DNA. TRBV21-1 is deemed a pseudogene. This CDR3 has 13 amino acids. The CDR3 loop reads CASRTTENTEAFF. CDR3 nucleotides: TGTGCCAGCAGAACAACAGAGAACACTGAAGCTTTCTTT.

Sample share makes this clone large (0.1 to 1%). The V gene is TRBV7-2, the J gene TRBJ2-3; 10 bases map to TRBD2. Germline V CDR1 and CDR2: SGHTA, FQGNSA. The CDR3 consists of 18 residues. The V gene end was trimmed by 3 bases and the J gene end by 5 bases; junction bases not matched to a gene: 14. The CDR3: CASSFFPRIAGGKDTQYF. The CDR3 DNA follows: TGTGCCAGCAGCTTTTTTCCTAGGATAGCGGGGGGTAAAGATACGCAGTATTTT.

This clone was picked up a small number of times. The chain recombines TRBV2 with TRBJ2-1; D remains unclear. The germline V gene encodes CDR1 SNHLY and CDR2 FYNNEI. Trimming left V 7 bases short and J 8 bases short, with 12 bases between. The CDR3 extends over 12 amino acids. CDR3 DNA: TGTGCCAGCAAACTAAGGTTCGATGAGCAGTTCTTC. As protein: CASKLRFDEQFF.

This clone has just one count. CDR3 amino acids: CASSLTPTSGFNEQFF. The CDR3 DNA reads as TGTGCCAGCAGCTTGACACCGACTAGCGGGTTCAATGAGCAGTTCTTC. The V call is TRBV7-9, the J call TRBJ2-1, with 10 bases matching TRBD2. The CDR3 has 16 amino acids. The J segment lost 6 bases and the V segment lost 3 bases, leaving 8 bases of the junction unmatched. From germline, CDR1 is SEHNR and CDR2 FQNEAQ (reference sequence).

The chain links TRBV4-1 to TRBJ2-5, with a weak D call TRBD2 (6 bases). CDR1 MGHRA and CDR2 YSYEKL come from the germline V gene. The CDR3 has 18 residues. V gave up 5 bases and J gave up 2 bases, with 24 bases separating them. For the CDR3, the DNA is TGCGCCAGCAGCGCAAAAGAATCAGGCGGGGTTAATCAAGAGACCCAGTACTTC. It translates to CASSAKESGGVNQETQYF.

This clone has just a few counts. The chain links TRBV28 to TRBJ2-7; possibly TRBD2 for D (7 bases). The length of the CDR3 is 15 residues. V was shortened by 2 bases and J by 2 bases, with 13 bases between the two germline ends. Germline V gene lookup returns CDR1 MDHEN and CDR2 SYDVKM. DNA of the CDR3: TGTGCCAGCAGTTTAGTGTGGGAGGGGGCCTACGAGCAGTACTTC. Residues: CASSLVWEGAYEQYF.

V and J are TRBV6-5 and TRBJ2-3; D is ambiguous. The CDR3 spans 14 residues. Germline CDR1 and CDR2: MNHEY and SVGAGI. Trimming shortened V by 2 bases and J by 3 bases, and 9 bases separated the two germline ends. The CDR3 is CASSYAINTDTQYF. In DNA, the CDR3 is TGTGCCAGCAGTTACGCTATCAATACAGATACGCAGTATTTT.

The chain is built from TRBV9 and TRBJ2-1; 10 bases fit TRBD2. CDR1 is SGDLS and CDR2 is YYNGEE in the germline V gene. With 0 bases clipped from V and 5 bases from J, the junction kept 20 bases outside the gene matches. This CDR3 spans 21 amino acids. The CDR3 here is CASSVAGGSVSSGGSNNEQFF. CDR3 DNA: TGTGCCAGCAGCGTAGCGGGCGGGTCTGTTAGTAGCGGGGGGAGCAACAATGAGCAGTTCTTC.

The V call is TRBV10-3, the J call TRBJ2-7; TRBD2 might be the D (6 bases). V lost 0 bases, J lost 0 bases, and 6 bases lay in between. Germline CDR1 reads ENHRY; CDR2 reads SYGVKD. This CDR3 spans 14 amino acids. CDR3 protein: CAISESGGSYEQYF. The CDR3 DNA reads TGTGCCATCAGTGAGTCGGGGGGCTCCTACGAGCAGTACTTC.